This T cell receptor (beta chain) was captured by sequencing in a study of shared clonotypes between healthy human individuals. Details on this clone: The antigen remains unidentified.

Study-wide results and limits: Read depth was anticipated to influence clonotype sharing among donors.

CDR3 length equals 14 residues. Trimming removed 3 bases at V and 6 bases at J, with 16 bases between. Germline V gives CDR1 SGDLS, CDR2 YYNGEE. The naive CD8 fraction comprised CD45RO-negative cells positively selected for CCR7 and excluded terminally differentiated effector memory CD45RA+ cells. The assay was immunoSEQ multiplex PCR, and TCRdb's table has in-frame clones only and misses some. Among about 2.1 million clones listed, approximately 92% were seen once. The TCR originated in a man aged 18 to 29 in good health. Some clones in this sample may be carry-over from other donors' samples. The chain joins TRBV9 to TRBJ2-7; TRBD1 or TRBD2 may be the D gene (6 bases each). Material: naive CD8+ T cells from PBMCs. CDR3 in amino acids: CASSEGGLSGEQYF. The CDR3 DNA follows: TGTGCCAGCAGCGAGGGGGGACTGTCGGGCGAGCAGTACTTC.